This TCR beta chain is from a study of identical twins. TCRdb ran MiXCR on the 5' RACE reads and lists one entry per CDR3 protein. The table records around 250,000 distinct CDR3 sequences, 5.5% to 7.5% of them present only once. The germline gives CDR1 KGHSH, CDR2 LQKENI. Germline trimming cut 1 base from V and 7 bases from J; bases unmatched to any gene: 13. This CDR3 comprises 16 residues. These same data were also listed under a study on T cells expressing NK-cell markers. That work contributes: Topping the CD3+CD56-NKG2C+ fraction as well were these clonotypes, in a few donors.

J is TRBJ2-7 and V is TRBV18; 7 positions agree with TRBD2. Sequencing was done on a sample of CD8+ T cells sorted from blood. The clonotype was recovered from a woman younger than 30 in good health. The CDR3 bases are TGTGCCAGCTCACCACGTTCGCCTAGCGGCCCTTGGGAGCAGTACTTC. Encoded protein: CASSPRSPSGPWEQYF.